This paragraph covers one T cell receptor (beta chain) sequence. These data belong to a study of OX40 agonist ivuxolimab in advanced cancers. TCRdb's table, derived via immunoSEQ multiplex PCR, lists solely in-frame clones and lacks some. The sample yields 60,000 to 80,000 clones, more than 65% seen once. This CDR3 region has 16 residues. Losses at the gene ends were 4 bases for V and 2 bases for J; bases not matched to a gene: 9. From germline, CDR1 is LGHNA and CDR2 YSLEER. The TCR comes from an adult with an advanced solid tumor such as melanoma, head and neck, liver or kidney cancer. Specimen: CD4+ or CD8+ T cells sorted from blood, collected in a trial of the OX40 agonist ivuxolimab. This chain links TRBV4-3 with TRBJ2-5, with 8 bases aligning to TRBD1. The CDR3, as DNA: TGCGCCAGCAGCCTTCGGACAGGGTGGGGACAAGAGACCCAGTACTTC. Encoded protein: CASSLRTGWGQETQYF.